This TCR beta chain was recorded in a study of cytomegalovirus exposure and HLA in healthy donors. For this clone: A read error may produce the germline difference seen at one junction end. Other DNA sequences in this specimen translate into the identical CDR3.

The PCR used 60 Vbeta and 13 Jbeta primers. Generated by immunoSEQ multiplex PCR, the TCRdb table keeps only in-frame clones and is missing some. Here the sample spans around 39,000 clones, approximately 80% being singletons. The germline CDR1 and CDR2 sequences are SNHLY and FYNNEI. The length of the CDR3 is 14 residues. The V and J genes are TRBV2 and TRBJ1-5; D unresolved. The sequencing input was PBMCs. The source is a man under 40 in good health and CMV-seronegative. The CDR3 here is CASSDTSDNQPQHF. DNA of the CDR3: TGTGCCAGCAGTGATACGTCAGACAATCAACCCCAGCATTTT.